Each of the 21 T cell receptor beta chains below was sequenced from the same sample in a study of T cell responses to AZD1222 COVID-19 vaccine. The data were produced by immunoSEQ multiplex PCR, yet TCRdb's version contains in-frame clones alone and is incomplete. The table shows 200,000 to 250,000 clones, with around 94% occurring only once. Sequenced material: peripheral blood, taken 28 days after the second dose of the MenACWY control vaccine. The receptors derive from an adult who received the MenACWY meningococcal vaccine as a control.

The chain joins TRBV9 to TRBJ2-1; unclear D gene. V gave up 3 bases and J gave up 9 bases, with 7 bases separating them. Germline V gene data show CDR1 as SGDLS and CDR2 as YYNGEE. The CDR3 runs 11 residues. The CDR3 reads CASSGTSEQFF. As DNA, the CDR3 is TGTGCCAGCAGCGGTACAAGTGAGCAGTTCTTC.

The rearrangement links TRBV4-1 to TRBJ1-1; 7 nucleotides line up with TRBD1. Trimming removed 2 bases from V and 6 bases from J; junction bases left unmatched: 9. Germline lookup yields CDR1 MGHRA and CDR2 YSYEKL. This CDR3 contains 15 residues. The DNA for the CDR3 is TGCGCCAGCAGCCAAACAGGGGTTGGAGGGGCTGAAGCTTTCTTT. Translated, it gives CASSQTGVGGAEAFF.

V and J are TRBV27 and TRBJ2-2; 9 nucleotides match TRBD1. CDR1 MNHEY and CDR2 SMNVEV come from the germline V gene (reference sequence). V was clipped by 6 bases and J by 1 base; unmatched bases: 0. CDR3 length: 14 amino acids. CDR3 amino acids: CASRGQGNTGELFF. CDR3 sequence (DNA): TGTGCCAGCAGGGGACAGGGGAACACCGGGGAGCTGTTTTTT.

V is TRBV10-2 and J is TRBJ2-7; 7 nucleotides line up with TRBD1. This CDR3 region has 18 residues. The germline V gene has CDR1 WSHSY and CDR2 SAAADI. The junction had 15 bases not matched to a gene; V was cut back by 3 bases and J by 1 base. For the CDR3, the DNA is TGCGCCAGCAGTGAATCCCCCCAACAGGGGAATAGGTCCTACGAGCAGTACTTC. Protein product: CASSESPQQGNRSYEQYF.

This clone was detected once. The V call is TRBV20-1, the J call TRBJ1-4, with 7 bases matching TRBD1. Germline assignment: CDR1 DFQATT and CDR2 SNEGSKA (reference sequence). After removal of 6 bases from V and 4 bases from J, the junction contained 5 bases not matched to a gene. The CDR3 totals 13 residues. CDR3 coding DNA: TGCAGTGCGAGTCAGGGGGTTAATGAAAAACTGTTTTTT. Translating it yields CSASQGVNEKLFF.

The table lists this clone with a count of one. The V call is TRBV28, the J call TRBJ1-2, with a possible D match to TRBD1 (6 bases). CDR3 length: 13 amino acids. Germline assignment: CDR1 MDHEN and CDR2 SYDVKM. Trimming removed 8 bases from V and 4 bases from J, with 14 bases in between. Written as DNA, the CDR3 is TGTGCCAGCCGGGGGGCAGGGGTCTATGGCTACACCTTC. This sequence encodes CASRGAGVYGYTF.

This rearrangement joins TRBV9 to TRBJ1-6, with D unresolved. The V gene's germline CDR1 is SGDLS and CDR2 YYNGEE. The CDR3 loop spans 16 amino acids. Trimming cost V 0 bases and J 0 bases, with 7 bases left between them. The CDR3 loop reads CASSVGGGSYNSPLHF. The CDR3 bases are TGTGCCAGCAGCGTAGGGGGAGGCTCCTATAATTCACCCCTCCACTTT.

The CDR3 sequence: CASSPRGKIGSDTQYF. CDR3 bases: TGTGCCAGCTCACCACGGGGGAAGATCGGTTCGGATACGCAGTATTTT. The V gene is TRBV18, the J gene TRBJ2-3, with D possibly called TRBD1 or TRBD2 (5 bases each). Trimming removed 1 base from V and 6 bases from J, with 17 bases in between. Germline V CDR1 and CDR2: KGHSH, LQKENI. The CDR3 has 16 amino acids. Full variable domain (missing parts from reference TRBV18 and TRBJ2-3): NAGVMQNPRHLVRRRGQEARLRCSPMKGHSHVYWYRQLPEEGLKFMVYLQKENIIDESGMPKERFSAEFPKEGPSILRIQQVVRGDSAAYFCASSPRGKIGSDTQYFGPGTRLTVL.

The CDR3 protein is CSVEDGRQGVTDTQYF. CDR3 coding DNA: TGCAGCGTTGAAGACGGCCGACAGGGAGTGACAGATACGCAGTATTTT. The J gene is TRBJ2-3, the V gene TRBV29-1, with 7 bases identical to TRBD1. The CDR3 loop spans 16 amino acids. Germline-derived CDR1 and CDR2 are SQVTM and ANQGSEA. Losses at the gene ends were 0 bases for V and 3 bases for J; bases not matched to a gene: 9.

Here the CDR3 reads CASWGSGYEKLFF. The CDR3 bases are TGTGCCAGCTGGGGTTCCGGGTATGAAAAACTGTTTTTT. This chain joins TRBV28 and TRBJ1-4; no reliable D call. CDR1 and CDR2 from the germline V gene are MDHEN and SYDVKM. V was pared by 8 bases and J by 6 bases, with 13 bases between. The CDR3 has 13 amino acids.

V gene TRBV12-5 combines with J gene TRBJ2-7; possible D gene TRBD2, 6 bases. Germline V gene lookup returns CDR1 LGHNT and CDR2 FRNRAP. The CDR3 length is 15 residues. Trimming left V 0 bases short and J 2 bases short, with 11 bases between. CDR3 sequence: CASGLVPGGTYEQYF. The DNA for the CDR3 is TGTGCTAGTGGTTTGGTACCTGGAGGGACCTACGAGCAGTACTTC.

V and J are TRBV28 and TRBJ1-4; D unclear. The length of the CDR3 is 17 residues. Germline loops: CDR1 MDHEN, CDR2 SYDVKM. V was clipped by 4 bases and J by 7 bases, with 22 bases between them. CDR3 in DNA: TGTGCCAGCAGTTCGTATGCCCTGCAGGCGGATATTGAAAAACTGTTTTTT. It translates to CASSSYALQADIEKLFF.

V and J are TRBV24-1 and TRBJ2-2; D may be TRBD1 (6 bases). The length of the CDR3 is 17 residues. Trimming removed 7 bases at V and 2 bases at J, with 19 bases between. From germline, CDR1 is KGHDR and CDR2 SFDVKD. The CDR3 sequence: CATSAGDGLSNTGELFF. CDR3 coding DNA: TGTGCCACCAGCGCAGGGGACGGCCTCTCCAACACCGGGGAGCTGTTTTTT.

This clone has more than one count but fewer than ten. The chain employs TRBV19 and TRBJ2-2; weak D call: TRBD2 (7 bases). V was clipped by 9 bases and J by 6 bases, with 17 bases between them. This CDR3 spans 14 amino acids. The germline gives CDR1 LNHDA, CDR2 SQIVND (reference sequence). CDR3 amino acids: CASQIGGEAGELFF. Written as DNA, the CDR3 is TGTGCCAGCCAGATAGGGGGGGAGGCCGGGGAGCTGTTTTTT.

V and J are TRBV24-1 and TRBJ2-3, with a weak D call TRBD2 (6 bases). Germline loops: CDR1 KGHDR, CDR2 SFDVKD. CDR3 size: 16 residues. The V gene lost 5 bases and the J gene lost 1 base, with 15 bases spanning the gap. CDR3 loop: CATSAGEGRGTDTQYF. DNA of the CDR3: TGTGCCACCAGTGCGGGAGAGGGGCGAGGCACAGATACGCAGTATTTT.

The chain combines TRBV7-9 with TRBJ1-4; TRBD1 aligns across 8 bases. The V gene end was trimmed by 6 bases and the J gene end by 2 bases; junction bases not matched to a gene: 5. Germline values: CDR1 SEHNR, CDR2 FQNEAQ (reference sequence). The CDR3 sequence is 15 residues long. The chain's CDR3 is CASSPQGATNEKLFF. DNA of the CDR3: TGTGCCAGCAGTCCCCAGGGGGCGACTAATGAAAAACTGTTTTTT.

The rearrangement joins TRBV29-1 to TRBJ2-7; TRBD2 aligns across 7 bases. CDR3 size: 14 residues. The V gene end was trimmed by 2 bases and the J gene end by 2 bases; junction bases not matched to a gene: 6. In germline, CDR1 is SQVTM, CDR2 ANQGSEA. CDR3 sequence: CSVEPRGGAYEQYF. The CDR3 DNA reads TGCAGCGTTGAACCCCGGGGAGGGGCCTACGAGCAGTACTTC.

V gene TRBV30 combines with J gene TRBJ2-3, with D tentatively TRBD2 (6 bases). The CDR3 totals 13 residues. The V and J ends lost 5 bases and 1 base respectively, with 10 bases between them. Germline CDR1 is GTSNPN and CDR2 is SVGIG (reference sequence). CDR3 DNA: TGTGCCTGGTCGGGACTCGGCACAGATACGCAGTATTTT. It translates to CAWSGLGTDTQYF.

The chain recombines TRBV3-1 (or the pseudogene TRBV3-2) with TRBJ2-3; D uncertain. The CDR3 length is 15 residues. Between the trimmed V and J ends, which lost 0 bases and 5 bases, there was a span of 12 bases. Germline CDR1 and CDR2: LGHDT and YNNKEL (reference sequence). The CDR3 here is CASSQDYLGKDTQYF. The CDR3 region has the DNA TGTGCCAGCAGCCAAGATTATCTGGGGAAAGATACGCAGTATTTT.

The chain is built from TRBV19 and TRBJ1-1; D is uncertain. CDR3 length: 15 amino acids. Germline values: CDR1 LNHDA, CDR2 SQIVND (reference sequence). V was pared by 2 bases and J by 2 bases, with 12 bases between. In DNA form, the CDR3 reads TGTGCCAGTAGTATACCGGTGGGTTACAACACTGAAGCTTTCTTT. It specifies CASSIPVGYNTEAFF.

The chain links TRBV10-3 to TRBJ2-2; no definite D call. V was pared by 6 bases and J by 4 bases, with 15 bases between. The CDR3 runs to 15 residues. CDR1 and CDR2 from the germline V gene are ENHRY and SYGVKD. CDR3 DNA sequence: TGTGCCATCAGCACACTTGTGACGGGCACCGGGGAGCTGTTTTTT. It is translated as CAISTLVTGTGELFF.